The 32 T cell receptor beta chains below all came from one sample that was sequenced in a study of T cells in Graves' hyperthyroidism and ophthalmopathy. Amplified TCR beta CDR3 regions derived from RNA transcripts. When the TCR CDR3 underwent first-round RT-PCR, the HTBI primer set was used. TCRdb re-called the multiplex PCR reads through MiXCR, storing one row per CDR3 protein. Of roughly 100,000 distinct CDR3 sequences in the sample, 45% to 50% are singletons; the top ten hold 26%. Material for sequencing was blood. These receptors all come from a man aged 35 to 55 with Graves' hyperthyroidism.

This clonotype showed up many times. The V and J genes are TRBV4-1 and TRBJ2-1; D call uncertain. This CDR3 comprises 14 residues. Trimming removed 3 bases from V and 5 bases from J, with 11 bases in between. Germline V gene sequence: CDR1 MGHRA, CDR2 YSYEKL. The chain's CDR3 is CASSHVGNNNEQFF. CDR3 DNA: TGCGCCAGCAGCCATGTAGGGAATAACAATGAGCAGTTCTTC.

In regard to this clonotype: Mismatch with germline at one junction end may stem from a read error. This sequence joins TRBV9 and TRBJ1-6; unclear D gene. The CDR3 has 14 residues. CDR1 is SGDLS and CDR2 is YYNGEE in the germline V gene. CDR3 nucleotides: TGTGCCAGCAGTCCTCGACGGGATAATCCACCCCTCCACTTT. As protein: CASSPRRDNPPLHF.

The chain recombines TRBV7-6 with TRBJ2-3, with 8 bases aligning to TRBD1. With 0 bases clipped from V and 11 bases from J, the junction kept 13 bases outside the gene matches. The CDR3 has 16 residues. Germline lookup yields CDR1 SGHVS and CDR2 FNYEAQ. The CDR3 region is CASSLARQGAYNEQYF. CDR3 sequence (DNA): TGTGCCAGCAGCTTAGCGCGGCAGGGGGCCTACAATGAGCAGTATTTT.

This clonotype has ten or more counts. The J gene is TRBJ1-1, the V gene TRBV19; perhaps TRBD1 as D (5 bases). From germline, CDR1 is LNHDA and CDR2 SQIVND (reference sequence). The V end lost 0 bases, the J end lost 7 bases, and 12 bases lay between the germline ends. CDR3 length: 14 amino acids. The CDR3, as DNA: TGTGCCAGTAGTATAGATGACGGCGGGGGTGAAGCTTTCTTT. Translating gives CASSIDDGGGEAFF.

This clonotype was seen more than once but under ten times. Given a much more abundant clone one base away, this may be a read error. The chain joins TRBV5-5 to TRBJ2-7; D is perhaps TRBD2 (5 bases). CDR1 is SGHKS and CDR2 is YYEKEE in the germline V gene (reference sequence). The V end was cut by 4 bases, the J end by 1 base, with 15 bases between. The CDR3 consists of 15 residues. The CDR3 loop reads CASSPTGIGSYEQYF. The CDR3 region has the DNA TGTGCCAGCAGCCCCACCGGGATAGGGTCCTACGAGCAGTACTTC.

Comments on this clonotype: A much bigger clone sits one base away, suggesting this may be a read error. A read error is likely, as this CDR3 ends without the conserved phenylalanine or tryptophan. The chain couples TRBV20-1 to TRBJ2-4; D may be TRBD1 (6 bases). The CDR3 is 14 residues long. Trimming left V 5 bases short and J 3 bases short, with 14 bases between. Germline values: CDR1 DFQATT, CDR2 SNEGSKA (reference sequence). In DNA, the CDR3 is TGCAGTGCTGTGAACAGGGTGGGCAAAAACATTCAGTACGTC. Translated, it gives CSAVNRVGKNIQYV.

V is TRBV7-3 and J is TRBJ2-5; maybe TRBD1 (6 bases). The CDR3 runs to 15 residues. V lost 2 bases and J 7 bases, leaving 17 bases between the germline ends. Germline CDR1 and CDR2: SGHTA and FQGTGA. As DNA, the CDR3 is TGTGCCAGCAGCTTAGATCGGGGCAGGGGATCGACCCAGTACTTC. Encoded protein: CASSLDRGRGSTQYF. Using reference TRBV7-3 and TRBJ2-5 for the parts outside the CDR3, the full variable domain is GAGVSQTPSNKVTEKGKYVELRCDPISGHTALYWYRQSLGQGPEFLIYFQGTGAADDSGLPNDRFFAVRPEGSVSTLKIQRTERGDSAVYLCASSLDRGRGSTQYFGPGTRLLVL.

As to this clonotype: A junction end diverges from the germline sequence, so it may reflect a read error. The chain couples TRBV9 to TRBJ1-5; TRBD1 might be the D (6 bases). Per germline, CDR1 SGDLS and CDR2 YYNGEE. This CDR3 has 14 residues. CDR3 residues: CANSVEGGEQPQHF. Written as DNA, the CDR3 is TGTGCCAACAGCGTAGAGGGGGGTGAACAGCCCCAGCATTTT.

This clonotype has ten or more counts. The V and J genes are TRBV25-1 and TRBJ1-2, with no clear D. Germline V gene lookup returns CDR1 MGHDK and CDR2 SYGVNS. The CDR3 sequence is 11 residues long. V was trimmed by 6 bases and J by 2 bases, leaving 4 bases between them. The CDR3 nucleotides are TGTGCCAGCAGCGAAAACTATGGCTACACCTTC. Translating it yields CASSENYGYTF.

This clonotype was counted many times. The chain's CDR3 is CASSFSGIQAQYF. Written as DNA, the CDR3 is TGTGCCAGCAGCTTCTCAGGAATCCAGGCCCAGTACTTC. The chain is built from TRBV11-2 and TRBJ2-5, with no clear D. The V gene lost 3 bases and the J gene lost 9 bases, with 14 bases spanning the gap. CDR3 size: 13 residues. Germline loops: CDR1 SGHAT, CDR2 FQNNGV.

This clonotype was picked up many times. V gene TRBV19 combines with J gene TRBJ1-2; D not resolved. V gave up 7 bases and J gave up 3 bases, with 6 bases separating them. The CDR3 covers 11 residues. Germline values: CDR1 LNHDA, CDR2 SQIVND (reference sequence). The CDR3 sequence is CASMEHYGYTF. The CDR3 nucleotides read TGTGCCAGTATGGAACACTATGGCTACACCTTC.

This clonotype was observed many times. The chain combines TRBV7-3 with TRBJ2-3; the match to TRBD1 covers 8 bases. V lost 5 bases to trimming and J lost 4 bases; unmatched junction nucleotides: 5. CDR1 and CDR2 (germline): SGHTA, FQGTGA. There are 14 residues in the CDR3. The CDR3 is CASSIQGGADTQYF. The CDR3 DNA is TGTGCCAGCAGCATACAGGGGGGCGCAGATACGCAGTATTTT.

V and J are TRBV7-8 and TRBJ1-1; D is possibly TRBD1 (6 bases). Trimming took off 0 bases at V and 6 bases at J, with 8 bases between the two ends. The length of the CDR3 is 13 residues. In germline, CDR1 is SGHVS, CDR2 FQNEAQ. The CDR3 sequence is CASSLAGTSEAFF. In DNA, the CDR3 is TGTGCCAGCAGCTTAGCGGGGACATCTGAAGCTTTCTTT.

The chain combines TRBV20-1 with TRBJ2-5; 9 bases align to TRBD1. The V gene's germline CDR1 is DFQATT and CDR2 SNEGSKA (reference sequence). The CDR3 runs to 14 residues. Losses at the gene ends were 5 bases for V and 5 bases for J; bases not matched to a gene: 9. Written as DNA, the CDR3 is TGCAGTGCTTCCCCTGCCGGGACAGGGGAGACCCAGTACTTC. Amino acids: CSASPAGTGETQYF.

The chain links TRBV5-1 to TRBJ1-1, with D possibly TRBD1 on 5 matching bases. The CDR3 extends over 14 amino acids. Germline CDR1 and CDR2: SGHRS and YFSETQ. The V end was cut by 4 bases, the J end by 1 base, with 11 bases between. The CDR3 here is CASSPGPTNTEAFF. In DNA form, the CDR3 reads TGCGCCAGCAGCCCGGGACCGACGAACACTGAAGCTTTCTTT.

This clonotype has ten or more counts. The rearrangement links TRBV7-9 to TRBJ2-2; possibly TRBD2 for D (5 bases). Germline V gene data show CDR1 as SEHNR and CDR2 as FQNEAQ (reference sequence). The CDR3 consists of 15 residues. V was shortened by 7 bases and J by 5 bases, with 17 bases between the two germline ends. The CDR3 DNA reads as TGTGCCAGCATCCCGGGATCCACGGGAACCGGGGAGCTGTTTTTT. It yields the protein CASIPGSTGTGELFF.

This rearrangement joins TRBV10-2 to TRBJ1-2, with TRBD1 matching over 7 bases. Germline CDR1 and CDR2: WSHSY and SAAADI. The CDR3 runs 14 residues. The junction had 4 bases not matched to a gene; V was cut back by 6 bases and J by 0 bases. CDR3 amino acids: CASRIQGANYGYTF. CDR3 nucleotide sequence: TGCGCCAGCAGAATCCAGGGGGCTAACTATGGCTACACCTTC.

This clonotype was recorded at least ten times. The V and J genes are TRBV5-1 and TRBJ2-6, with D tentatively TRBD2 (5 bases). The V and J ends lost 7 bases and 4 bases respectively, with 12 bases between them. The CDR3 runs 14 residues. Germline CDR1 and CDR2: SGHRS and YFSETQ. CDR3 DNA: TGCGCCAGCGGATCCCCGGGAGGGGCCAACGTCCTGACTTTC. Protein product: CASGSPGGANVLTF.

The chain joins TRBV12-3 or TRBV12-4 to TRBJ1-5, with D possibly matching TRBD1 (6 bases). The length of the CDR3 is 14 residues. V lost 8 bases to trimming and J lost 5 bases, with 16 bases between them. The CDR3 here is CASSQRGGDQPQHF. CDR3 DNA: TGTGCCAGCTCACAAAGGGGGGGCGATCAGCCCCAGCATTTT.

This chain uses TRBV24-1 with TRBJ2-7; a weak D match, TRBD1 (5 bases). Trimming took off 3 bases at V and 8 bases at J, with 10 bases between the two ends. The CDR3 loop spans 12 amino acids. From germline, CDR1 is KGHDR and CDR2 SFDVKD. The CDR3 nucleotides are TGTGCCACCAGTGATACCCAGGGCAAGCAGTACGTC. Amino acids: CATSDTQGKQYV.

For the CDR3, the DNA is TGTGCCAGCAGCCTACAGGGGGGCCACGAGCAGTACTTC. It specifies CASSLQGGHEQYF. The gene calls are TRBV2 and TRBJ2-7; 8 bases match TRBD1. The germline CDR1 and CDR2 sequences are SNHLY and FYNNEI. The J segment lost 5 bases and the V segment lost 6 bases, leaving 6 bases of the junction unmatched. The CDR3 loop spans 13 amino acids.

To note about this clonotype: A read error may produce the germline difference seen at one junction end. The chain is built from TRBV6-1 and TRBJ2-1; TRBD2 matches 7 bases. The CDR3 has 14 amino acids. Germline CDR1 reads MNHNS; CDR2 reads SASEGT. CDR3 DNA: TGTGCCGGCAGTTCCCCGGGGGAGGGTGGAGGGCAGTTCTTC. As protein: CAGSSPGEGGGQFF.

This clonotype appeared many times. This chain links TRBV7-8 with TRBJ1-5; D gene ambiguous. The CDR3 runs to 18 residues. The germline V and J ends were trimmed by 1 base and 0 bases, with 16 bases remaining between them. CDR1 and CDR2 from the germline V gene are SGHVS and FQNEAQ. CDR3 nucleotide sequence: TGTGCCAGCAGCTTAGATTTGGAGGGCCTTGATAGCAATCAGCCCCAGCATTTT. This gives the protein CASSLDLEGLDSNQPQHF.

CDR3 nucleotide sequence: TGCGCCAGCAGCCAAGATAGGGGAGGGACTAGCGCCACGGGTGAGCAGTTCTTC. Protein product: CASSQDRGGTSATGEQFF. The rearrangement joins TRBV4-1 to TRBJ2-1; 10 bases map to TRBD2. From germline, CDR1 is MGHRA and CDR2 YSYEKL. CDR3 size: 18 residues. Germline trimming cut 0 bases from V and 9 bases from J; bases unmatched to any gene: 14.

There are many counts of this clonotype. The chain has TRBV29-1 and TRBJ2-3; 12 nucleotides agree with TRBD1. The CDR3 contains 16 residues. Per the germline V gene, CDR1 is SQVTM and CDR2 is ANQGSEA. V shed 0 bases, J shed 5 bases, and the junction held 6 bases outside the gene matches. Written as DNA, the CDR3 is TGCAGCGTTGAAGATGTGGGGACAGGGGGCCTAGATACGCAGTATTTT. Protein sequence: CSVEDVGTGGLDTQYF.

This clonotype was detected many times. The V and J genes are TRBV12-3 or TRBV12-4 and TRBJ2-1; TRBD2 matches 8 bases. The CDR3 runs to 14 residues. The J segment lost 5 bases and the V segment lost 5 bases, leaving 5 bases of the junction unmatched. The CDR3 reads CASSRTGGDNEQFF. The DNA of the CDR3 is TGTGCCAGCAGTCGCACGGGGGGGGACAATGAGCAGTTCTTC.

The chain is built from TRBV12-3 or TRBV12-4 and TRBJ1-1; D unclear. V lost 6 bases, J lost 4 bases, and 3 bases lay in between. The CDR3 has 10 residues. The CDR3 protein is CASSLTEAFF. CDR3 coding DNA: TGTGCCAGCAGCCTCACTGAAGCTTTCTTT.

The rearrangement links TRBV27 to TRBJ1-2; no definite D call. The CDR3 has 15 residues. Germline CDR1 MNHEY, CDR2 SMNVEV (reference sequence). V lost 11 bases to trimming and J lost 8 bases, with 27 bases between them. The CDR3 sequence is CAASGRPDKPLGYTF. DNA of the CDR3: TGTGCCGCATCGGGGAGACCAGATAAACCCCTAGGCTACACCTTC.

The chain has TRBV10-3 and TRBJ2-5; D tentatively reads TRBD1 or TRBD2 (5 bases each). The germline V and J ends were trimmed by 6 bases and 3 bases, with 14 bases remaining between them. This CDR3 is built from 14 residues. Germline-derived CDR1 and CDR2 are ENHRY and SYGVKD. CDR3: CAIRGTDGKETQYF. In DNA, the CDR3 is TGTGCCATCAGGGGGACGGACGGGAAAGAGACCCAGTACTTC.

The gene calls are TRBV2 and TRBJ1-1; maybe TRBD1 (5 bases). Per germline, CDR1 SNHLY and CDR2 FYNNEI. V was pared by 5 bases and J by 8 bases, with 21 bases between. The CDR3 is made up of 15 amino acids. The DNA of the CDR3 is TGTGCCAGCAGTTCCACGGAACAGGCGACTGGGGAAGCTTTCTTT. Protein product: CASSSTEQATGEAFF.

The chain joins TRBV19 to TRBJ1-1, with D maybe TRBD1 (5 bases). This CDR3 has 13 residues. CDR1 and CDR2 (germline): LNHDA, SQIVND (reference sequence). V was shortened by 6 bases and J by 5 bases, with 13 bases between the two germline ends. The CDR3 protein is CASRTQRGTEAFF. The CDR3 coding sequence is TGTGCCAGTAGGACACAGCGGGGGACTGAAGCTTTCTTT.

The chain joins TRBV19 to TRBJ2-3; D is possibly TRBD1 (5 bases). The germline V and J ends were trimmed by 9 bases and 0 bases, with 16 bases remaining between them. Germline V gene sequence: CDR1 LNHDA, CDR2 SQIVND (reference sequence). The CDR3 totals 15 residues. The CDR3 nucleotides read TGTGCCAGCGGTCGCAGGGATCTGAGCACAGATACGCAGTATTTT. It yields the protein CASGRRDLSTDTQYF. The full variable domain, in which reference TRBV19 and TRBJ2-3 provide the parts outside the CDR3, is DGGITQSPKYLFRKEGQNVTLSCEQNLNHDAMYWYRQDPGQGLRLIYYSQIVNDFQKGDIAEGYSVSREKKESFPLTVTSAQKNPTAFYLCASGRRDLSTDTQYFGPGTRLTVL.